This paragraph covers one T cell receptor beta chain sequence. Its antigen is currently unknown. These data come from a study of T cells after posttransplantation cyclophosphamide. The study's findings and limits: Donor CD8+ memory clones often dominated recipient blood repertoires at later times.

Germline lookup yields CDR1 SEHNR and CDR2 FQNEAQ (reference sequence). CDR3 size: 14 residues. The junction had 9 bases not matched to a gene; V was cut back by 6 bases and J by 4 bases. The assay was immunoSEQ multiplex PCR, and TCRdb's table has in-frame clones only and misses some. This sample has fewer than 55,000 clones, with approximately 94% found just once. Source material: PBMCs. The TCR originated in a woman aged 25 to 39 in good health and a related stem cell transplant donor. The chain uses TRBV7-9 and TRBJ2-7; 7 positions agree with TRBD1. CDR3 protein: CASSSIGTVYEQYF. In DNA form, the CDR3 reads TGTGCCAGCAGTTCTATTGGGACAGTTTACGAGCAGTACTTC.